A selection of T cell receptor beta chains follows, all from one sample in a study of tumor-infiltrating lymphocytes in primary liver carcinoma. TCRdb passed the multiplex PCR reads through MiXCR, listing each CDR3 protein once. The data contain 90,000 to 110,000 distinct CDR3 sequences, approximately 82% of them singletons. The specimen sequenced was liver tumor tissue from sampling region 3. Source of these receptors: a man in his forties with primary liver carcinoma and hepatitis B virus infection. Each CDR3 is given with its conserved first and last residue. Each record gives: V gene, D gene, clone size, J gene, CDR3 protein, CDR3 DNA. The D gene is left open where the match is weak. Size is omitted from some rows. Given values are once, few, many or a class for expanded clones.

TRBV7-8	.	.	TRBJ2-7	CASSLGGGRWTYEQYF	TGTGCCAGCAGCTTAGGTGGGGGGAGGTGGACCTACGAACAGTACTTC
TRBV10-3	.	few	TRBJ1-2	CAISEWTANTYGYTF	TGCGCCATCAGTGAGTGGACAGCCAATACCTATGGCTACACCTTC
TRBV4-1	TRBD1	.	TRBJ1-2	CACSQDGQGRYDYTF	TGCGCCTGCAGCCAAGATGGACAGGGGCGCTATGACTACACCTTC
TRBV5-6	.	.	TRBJ2-1	CTSSLRLGALNEQFF	TGTACCAGCAGCTTGCGGCTAGGTGCCTTAAATGAGCAGTTCTTC
TRBV6-1	.	.	TRBJ1-1	CANSEQGVHTEAFF	TGTGCCAACAGTGAACAGGGAGTACACACTGAAGCTTTCTTT
TRBV29-1	.	.	TRBJ2-5	CSVKAGRLVLEETQYF	TGCAGCGTTAAAGCTGGACGACTAGTTCTGGAAGAGACTCAGTACTTC
TRBV4-2	TRBD2	once	TRBJ2-3	CTSSQWVAGGPVGTDTQYF	TGTACCAGTAGCCAATGGGTAGCGGGAGGGCCGGTTGGGACAGATACGCAGTATTTT
TRBV12-3/TRBV12-4	.	.	TRBJ2-4	CACTDGATRNIQYF	TGTGCCTGTACGGACGGGGCAACCCGGAACATTCAGTACTTC
TRBV4-2	.	.	TRBJ2-7	CASSQAWAATYEQYF	TGTGCCAGCAGCCAGGCCTGGGCGGCAACCTACGAGCAGTACTTC
TRBV6-1	TRBD1	few	TRBJ2-2	CASSLTGGTPNTGELFF	TGTGCCAGTAGTTTGACAGGGGGCACGCCGAACACCGGGGAGCTGTTCTTT
TRBV12-3/TRBV12-4	TRBD2	.	TRBJ2-7	CVSGKGTGTTSYEQYF	TGTGTCAGCGGGAAGGGAACCGGGACTACCTCCTACGAGCAGTACTTC
TRBV11-1	.	.	TRBJ1-6	CARSRTLVSPLHF	TGCGCTCGCAGCCGGACACTGGTTTCACCCCTCCACTTT
TRBV12-3/TRBV12-4	TRBD1	.	TRBJ2-7	CNCRHTQQGLYEQYF	TGTAACTGCAGACATACACAACAGGGGCTCTACGAGCAGTACTTC
TRBV29-1	TRBD1	.	TRBJ2-3	CSVSGTGTSDTQYF	TGCAGCGTCTCCGGGACAGGGACATCAGATACGCAGTATTTT
TRBV29-1	.	.	TRBJ2-1	CSEVGSGSYNEQFF	TGCAGCGAGGTGGGGAGCGGCTCCTACAATGAGCAGTTCTTC